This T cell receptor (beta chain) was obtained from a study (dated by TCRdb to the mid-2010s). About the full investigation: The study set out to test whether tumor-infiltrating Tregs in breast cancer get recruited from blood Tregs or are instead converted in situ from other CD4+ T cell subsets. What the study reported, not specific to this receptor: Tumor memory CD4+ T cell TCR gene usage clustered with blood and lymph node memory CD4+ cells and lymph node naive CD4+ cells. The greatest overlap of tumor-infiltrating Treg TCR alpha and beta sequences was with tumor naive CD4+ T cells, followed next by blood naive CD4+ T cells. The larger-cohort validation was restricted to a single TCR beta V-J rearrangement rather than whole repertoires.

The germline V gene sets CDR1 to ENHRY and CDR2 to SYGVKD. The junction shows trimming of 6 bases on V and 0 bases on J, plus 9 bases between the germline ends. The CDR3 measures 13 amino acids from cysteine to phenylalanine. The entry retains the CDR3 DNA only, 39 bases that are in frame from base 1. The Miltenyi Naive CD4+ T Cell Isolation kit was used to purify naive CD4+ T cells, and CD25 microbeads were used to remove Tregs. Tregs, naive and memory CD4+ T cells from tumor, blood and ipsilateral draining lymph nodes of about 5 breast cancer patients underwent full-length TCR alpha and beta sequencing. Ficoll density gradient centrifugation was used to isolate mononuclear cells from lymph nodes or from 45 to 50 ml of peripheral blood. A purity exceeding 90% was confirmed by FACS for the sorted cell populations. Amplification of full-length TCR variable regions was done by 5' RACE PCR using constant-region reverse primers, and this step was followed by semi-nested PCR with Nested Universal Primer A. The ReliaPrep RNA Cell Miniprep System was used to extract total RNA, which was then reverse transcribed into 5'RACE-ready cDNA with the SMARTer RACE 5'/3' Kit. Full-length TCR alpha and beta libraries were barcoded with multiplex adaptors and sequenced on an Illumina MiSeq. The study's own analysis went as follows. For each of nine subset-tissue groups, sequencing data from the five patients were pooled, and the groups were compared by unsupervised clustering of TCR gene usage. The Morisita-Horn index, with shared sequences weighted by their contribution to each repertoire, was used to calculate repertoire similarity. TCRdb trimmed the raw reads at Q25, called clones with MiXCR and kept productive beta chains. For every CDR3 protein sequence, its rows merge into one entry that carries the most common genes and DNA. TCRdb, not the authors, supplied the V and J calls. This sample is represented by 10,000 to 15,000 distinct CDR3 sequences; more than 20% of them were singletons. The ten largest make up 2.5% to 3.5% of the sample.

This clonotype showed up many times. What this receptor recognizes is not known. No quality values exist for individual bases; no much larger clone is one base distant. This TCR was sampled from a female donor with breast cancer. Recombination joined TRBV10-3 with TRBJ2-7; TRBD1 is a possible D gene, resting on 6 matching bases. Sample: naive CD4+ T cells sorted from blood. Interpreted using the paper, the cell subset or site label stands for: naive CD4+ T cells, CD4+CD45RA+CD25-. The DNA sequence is TGTGCCATCAGGCCACAGGGCTCCTACGAGCAGTACTTC. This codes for CAIRPQGSYEQYF.